This is a list of T cell receptor beta chains from one sample in a study of T-cell memory formation after mild COVID-19. TCRdb re-analysed the 5' RACE reads in MiXCR, keeping a single row per CDR3 protein. The sample shows approximately 250,000 distinct CDR3 sequences, approximately 16% of them seen only once. The sample comprised PBMCs or a T cell subset sorted from them (not recorded which). The receptors shown here come from a man younger than 35 who had mild COVID-19 (a few samples of this study predate the infection). Cell type and time point are not known. Each CDR3 is given with its conserved first and last residue. Fields, in order: V gene, CDR3 protein.

>TRBV11-1
CASTHGVTGELFF
>TRBV6-5
CASSYGSSGANVLTF
>TRBV9
CASSTGRGNEKLFF
>TRBV4-1
CASSRELAFETQYF
>TRBV10-2
CASSAPRLGYEQYF
>TRBV12-3/TRBV12-4
CASSLAIDSPLHF
>TRBV27
CASSGTEGTDTQYF
>TRBV7-7
CASSLGAGGYPGELFF
>TRBV10-2
CASSESGPHQPQHF
>TRBV24-1
CATSDLKGNQPQHF
>TRBV11-3
CASSLDPDDNEQFF
>TRBV7-9
CASSLVGGPYEQYF
>TRBV27
CATWTGLSNQPQHF
>TRBV5-5
CASSLVPSLGDTQYF
>TRBV10-3
CAISGDLTNNEQFF
>TRBV24-1
CATSELGRRLPLNTEAFF
>TRBV29-1
CNIRDTNTEAFF
>TRBV29-1
CSVGGGFGDNEQFF
>TRBV5-1
CASSIGLAGDTDTQYF
>TRBV7-2
CASSNAGTSGNNEQFF
>TRBV5-5
CASSLAGQGAHGANVLTF
>TRBV4-3
CASRPDRVAYEQYF
>TRBV7-9
CASSLIRVNMNTEAFF
>TRBV20-1
CSARGVAGTYEQYF
>TRBV12-3/TRBV12-4
CASSSRDPFYGYTF
>TRBV27
CASRGAANSYNEQFF
>TRBV10-2
CASSEWGDTEAFF
>TRBV20-1
CSARGGQGLETQYF
>TRBV6-2/TRBV6-3
CASSWRRSAGNVQETQYF
>TRBV5-1
CASSVQGTDTQYF
>TRBV6-1
CASSEYLGKGREAFF
>TRBV9
CASSLLTGSTYNEQFF
>TRBV20-1
CSILGPNTEAFF
>TRBV7-3
CASSSLAGGSSYNEQFF
>TRBV12-3/TRBV12-4
CASSARQGRAFF
>TRBV20-1
CSARASGTYNTGELFF
>TRBV6-5
CASSLGLGQHLGAEQYF
>TRBV28
CASSFGPGRGQETQYF
>TRBV5-5
CASSSRDRIFYGYTF
>TRBV19
CASSLTGAHGPQHF
>TRBV7-9
CASSLDISDRGSPLHF
>TRBV6-2/TRBV6-3
CASSHPGTSFAQFF
>TRBV20-1
CSALDLDRREQFF
>TRBV6-2/TRBV6-3
CAGLTSALKADTQYF
>TRBV5-4
CASSSLTGGSYNEQFF
>TRBV28
CASSSRGLDAKESNEQFF
>TRBV5-1
CASSLEPEVGTEAFF
>TRBV5-1
CASSFLGLALQETQYF
>TRBV29-1
CSADGGIGDYEQYF
>TRBV29-1
CSVHTGRGTEAFF
>TRBV29-1
CSVERTGTTQETQYF
>TRBV29-1
CSVDRDSSF